This T cell receptor (beta chain) was captured by sequencing in a study of blood T cell repertoires in COVID-19. The method was immunoSEQ multiplex PCR; TCRdb's version includes in-frame clones alone and lacks a portion of them. The sample lists some 70,000 clones; approximately 86% were seen once. Sequencing input: peripheral blood. This clonotype originated in a middle-aged man with active COVID-19.

The CDR3 sequence is CASSQDRGGRGPPYEQYF. The CDR3 DNA sequence: TGTGCCAGCAGCCAAGATAGAGGAGGCAGGGGCCCCCCCTACGAGCAGTACTTC. The V gene is TRBV3-1 (or the pseudogene TRBV3-2), the J gene TRBJ2-7; D possibly corresponds to TRBD1 (6 bases). This CDR3 contains 18 residues. From germline, CDR1 is LGHDT and CDR2 YNNKEL (reference sequence). Trimming stripped 0 bases from V and 2 bases from J, with 20 bases between.